This T cell receptor beta chain emerged from a study of Ad26.COV2.S vaccination and SARS-CoV-2 variants. The overall study: Ad26.COV2.S arm of COV1001 included the donor. Intramuscular Ad26.COV2.S doses were given once or twice, 56 days apart. Findings and limits, study-wide: Analyses that measured TCR breadth and depth may have underestimated total T cell responses. Spike-specific TCR breadth ran higher among vaccine recipients than placebo recipients.

CDR3 length equals 15 residues. V lost 4 bases and J 7 bases, leaving 19 bases between the germline ends. Germline values: CDR1 SQVTM, CDR2 ANQGSEA. As concerns this clone: What it binds is not known.

The treatment: about 20 received Ad26.COV2.S at low or high dose, single or two shots; a few received placebo; per-sample allocation not given. Following the first vaccine or placebo injection, samples were taken on day 63. Using immunoSEQ multiplex PCR, the repertoire was profiled, and TCRdb retains in-frame clones only, with some absent. This sample has about 350,000 clones, with less than 90% found just once. The sample in question was peripheral blood, obtained in a trial of Ad26.COV2.S vaccine versus placebo. The TCR was taken from a person between 18 and 65 years old who received the Ad26.COV2.S COVID-19 vaccine or a placebo. The chain links TRBV29-1 to TRBJ2-2, with D perhaps TRBD2 (6 bases). Here the CDR3 reads CSVGEVGRADGELFF. Written as DNA, the CDR3 is TGCAGCGTTGGGGAGGTGGGCAGGGCCGACGGGGAGCTGTTTTTT.